This T cell receptor beta chain is drawn from a study of shared clonotypes between healthy human individuals. General observations from the study: Clonotype sharing among donors was expected to depend on sequencing depth.

This clone was seen a single time. Antigen unknown. TCRdb's table, derived via immunoSEQ multiplex PCR, lists solely in-frame clones and lacks some. The table lists 650,000 to 750,000 clones, 72% of them singletons. Trimming removed 9 bases from V and 9 bases from J; junction bases left unmatched: 8. The CDR3 loop spans 12 amino acids. Germline V CDR1 and CDR2: SGHNT, YENEEA. The V and J genes are TRBV11-3 and TRBJ2-1; 7 bases line up with TRBD2. The receptor's source is a woman aged 25-40 years in good health. Source material: memory CD4+ T cells sorted from blood. The sample's subset: CD45RA-negative fraction. In DNA, the CDR3 is TGTGCCAGTCAGCGGGGTGAGGGTGAGCAGTTCTTC. Protein: CASQRGEGEQFF. Supplemented by reference TRBV11-3 and TRBJ2-1, the full variable domain reads EAGVVQSPRYKIIEKKQPVAFWCNPISGHNTLYWYLQNLGQGPELLIRYENEEAVDDSQLPKDRFSAERLKGVDSTLKIQPAELGDSAVYLCASQRGEGEQFFGPGTRLTVL.